The present T cell receptor (beta chain) was sequenced within a study of monozygotic twins with cystic fibrosis. The repertoire was sequenced with immunoSEQ multiplex PCR; TCRdb's copy has only in-frame clones and lacks some. The sample consists of some 33,000 clones, about 90% of them appearing once. V dropped 3 bases and J dropped 1 base, with 9 bases sitting between them. The germline V gene has CDR1 SGHNT and CDR2 YENEEA. The CDR3 sequence is 14 residues long. This receptor was taken from a boy aged 2-9 years with cystic fibrosis. Specimen: blood. The V and J genes are TRBV11-3 and TRBJ2-5; unclear D gene. CDR3 DNA: TGTGCCAGCAGCTTCCAGTTCCCCCAAGAGACCCAGTACTTC. Its translation: CASSFQFPQETQYF. Full variable domain (outside the CDR3, taken from reference TRBV11-3 and TRBJ2-5): EAGVVQSPRYKIIEKKQPVAFWCNPISGHNTLYWYLQNLGQGPELLIRYENEEAVDDSQLPKDRFSAERLKGVDSTLKIQPAELGDSAVYLCASSFQFPQETQYFGPGTRLLVL.